This T cell receptor (beta chain) was captured by sequencing in a study of tumor T cells in aggressive B-cell lymphoma. Clones were read by immunoSEQ multiplex PCR, and TCRdb kept only the in-frame ones, dropping some. The data show 2,500 to 3,000 clones, with roughly 91% seen just once and less than 2.5% held by the top ten. V dropped 6 bases and J dropped 6; count of bases not matched to a gene: 5. The germline CDR1 and CDR2 sequences are MNHNY and SVGAGI (reference sequence). This CDR3 has 14 residues. The source is an adult with diffuse large B cell lymphoma. Sequenced material: tumor tissue. The J gene is TRBJ2-2, the V gene TRBV6-6; 9 bases match TRBD1. CDR3 region: CASRRDRVAGELFF. CDR3 sequence (DNA): TGTGCCAGCAGACGGGACAGGGTGGCCGGGGAGCTGTTTTTT.